Listed below are T cell receptor beta chains from one sample, sequenced in a study of radiation and T cells in renal cell carcinoma. TCRdb's copy holds only in-frame clones and misses some; the assay was immunoSEQ multiplex PCR. The data contain 100,000 to 150,000 clones, around 81% of them seen just once; the ten biggest clones take up approximately 6.3%. The starting material was blood, obtained from a patient whose treatment included radiotherapy and nephrectomy. Every receptor here comes from a man between 50 and 59 years old with renal cell carcinoma. The CDR3 runs from the conserved cysteine through the conserved F or W. A D gene is named only where the DNA matches it firmly. Clone size, where shown, is once, few, many, or a class for clones that have expanded.

>-|-|TRBV6-5|TRBJ1-1
CASSYLRQADKAFF
TGTGCCAGCAGTTACCTAAGACAGGCCGATAAAGCTTTCTTT
>-|TRBD2|TRBV5-1|TRBJ2-3
CASSFGTSGGASTDTQYF
TGCGCCAGCAGCTTCGGGACTAGCGGGGGGGCTAGCACAGATACGCAGTATTTT
>-|-|TRBV19|TRBJ1-5
CASSVEGNQPQHF
TGTGCCAGTAGTGTGGAGGGGAATCAGCCCCAGCATTTT
>-|-|TRBV7-9|TRBJ1-2
CASSFGQLNLYGYTF
TGTGCCAGCAGCTTTGGACAGCTGAACCTCTATGGCTACACCTTC
>few|-|TRBV6-6|TRBJ1-6
CASTPSVSPLHF
TGTGCCAGCACCCCCAGTGTATCACCCCTCCACTTT
>-|-|TRBV9|TRBJ2-2
CASSPRVVAGELFF
TGTGCCAGCAGCCCCCGCGTGGTGGCCGGGGAGCTGTTTTTT
>-|TRBD1|TRBV11-2|TRBJ2-5
CASSSHGTGNGETQYF
TGTGCCAGCAGCTCACATGGGACAGGGAATGGAGAGACCCAGTACTTC
>once|TRBD1|TRBV30|TRBJ2-7
CAGGAGQGAHEQYF
TGTGCCGGAGGGGCGGGACAGGGGGCCCACGAGCAGTACTTC
>-|-|TRBV5-1|TRBJ1-1
CASSFEWGADTEAFF
TGCGCCAGCAGCTTTGAATGGGGGGCAGACACTGAAGCTTTCTTT
>-|-|TRBV10-1|TRBJ2-2
CASSESRKELFF
TGCGCCAGCAGTGAGTCAAGGAAAGAGCTGTTTTTT
>few|-|TRBV6-6|TRBJ2-2
CASSQVRGAPGELFF
TGTGCCAGCAGCCAGGTCCGGGGGGCTCCCGGGGAGCTGTTTTTT
>-|-|TRBV19|TRBJ1-3
CASTQRAGSGNTIYF
TGTGCCAGTACTCAACGAGCGGGATCTGGAAACACCATATATTTT
>-|-|TRBV7-9|TRBJ2-7
CASSMDWGRYEQYF
TGTGCCAGCAGCATGGACTGGGGGCGATACGAGCAGTACTTC
>-|TRBD1|TRBV6-5|TRBJ1-1
CASKRTGSMNTEAFF
TGTGCCAGCAAGAGGACAGGGTCCATGAACACTGAAGCTTTCTTT
>few|-|TRBV19|TRBJ2-7
CATRTDTYEQYF
TGTGCCACCAGGACAGATACCTACGAGCAGTACTTC
>once|-|TRBV28|TRBJ1-1
CASSFSLTEAFF
TGTGCCAGCAGTTTTTCGCTCACTGAAGCTTTCTTT
>once|-|TRBV2|TRBJ1-2
CASSLQSHDGYTF
TGTGCCAGCAGTTTACAGTCCCATGATGGCTACACCTTC
>-|-|TRBV28|TRBJ2-6
CASSLTQASSGANVLTF
TGTGCCAGCAGTTTAACCCAGGCCTCCTCTGGGGCCAACGTCCTGACTTTC
>-|TRBD1|TRBV4-3|TRBJ1-2
CASSPRDRDFYGYTF
TGCGCCAGCAGCCCCCGGGACAGGGACTTCTATGGCTACACCTTC
>-|TRBD1|TRBV7-9|TRBJ1-1
CASSPRQGSNTEAFF
TGTGCCAGCAGTCCCCGACAGGGATCGAACACTGAAGCTTTCTTT
>few|TRBD1|TRBV6-6|TRBJ1-5
CASTTQGDQPQHF
TGTGCCAGCACCACCCAGGGGGACCAGCCCCAGCATTTT
>-|TRBD2|TRBV4-2|TRBJ2-1
CASSQGAGGSSYNEQFF
TGTGCCAGCAGCCAAGGAGCGGGAGGGAGCTCCTACAATGAGCAGTTCTTC
>-|TRBD1|TRBV13|TRBJ1-5
CASSRQGEGQPQHF
TGTGCCAGCAGCCGACAGGGGGAGGGTCAGCCCCAGCATTTT
>-|-|TRBV7-2|TRBJ2-5
CASSLGIAGEQTQYF
TGTGCCAGCAGCTTAGGAATAGCAGGGGAACAGACCCAGTACTTC
>-|-|TRBV21-1|TRBJ2-7
CASRRTRAYEQYF
TGTGCCAGCAGACGGACAAGAGCCTACGAGCAGTACTTC
>-|-|TRBV7-9|TRBJ1-2
CASSRSHWGYTF
TGTGCCAGCAGCCGAAGCCACTGGGGCTACACCTTC
>-|TRBD1|TRBV5-1|TRBJ1-2
CASSQISGTGFGYTF
TGCGCCAGCAGCCAAATTTCCGGGACAGGGTTTGGCTACACCTTC
>few|TRBD1|TRBV19|TRBJ2-2
CASSTGQGETGELFF
TGTGCCAGTAGTACGGGACAGGGGGAGACCGGGGAGCTGTTTTTT
>few|TRBD1|TRBV29-1|TRBJ1-1
CSVAWTGKGTEAFF
TGCAGCGTTGCCTGGACAGGAAAAGGCACTGAAGCTTTCTTT
>-|-|TRBV29-1|TRBJ1-2
CSVGQRRDYGYTF
TGCAGCGTCGGACAGCGTCGGGACTATGGCTACACCTTC
>-|-|TRBV18|TRBJ1-1
CASSPPTIETTEAFF
TGTGCCAGCTCACCCCCCACTATCGAGACCACTGAAGCTTTCTTT
>-|-|TRBV4-1|TRBJ2-1
CASSQAVRGIYNEQFF
TGCGCCAGCAGCCAAGCCGTTCGCGGGATCTACAATGAGCAGTTCTTC
>-|TRBD2|TRBV7-3|TRBJ2-5
CASSSGTSGGAETQYF
TGTGCCAGCAGCTCAGGGACTAGCGGGGGGGCGGAGACCCAGTACTTC
>-|TRBD1|TRBV19|TRBJ1-5
CASRGQGQGNQPQHF
TGTGCCAGTAGGGGACAGGGCCAGGGCAATCAGCCCCAGCATTTT
>-|-|TRBV2|TRBJ2-2
CASSDWPNTGELFF
TGTGCCAGCAGCGACTGGCCGAACACCGGGGAGCTGTTTTTT
>-|-|TRBV9|TRBJ1-2
CASSPRPRAERGYGYTF
TGTGCCAGCAGCCCCCGGCCCCGAGCCGAGCGTGGATATGGCTACACCTTC
>-|-|TRBV5-1|TRBJ2-6
CASSLTILPGANVLTF
TGCGCCAGCAGCTTGACTATACTCCCTGGGGCCAACGTCCTGACTTTC
>-|TRBD1|TRBV10-3|TRBJ2-7
CAINRAGGNEQYF
TGTGCCATCAATAGGGCAGGGGGTAACGAGCAGTACTTC
>-|-|TRBV28|TRBJ1-1
CASSFYGVNTEAFF
TGTGCCAGCAGTTTTTACGGGGTGAACACTGAAGCTTTCTTT
>-|-|TRBV9|TRBJ1-1
CASSARDTPSGTEAFF
TGTGCCAGCAGCGCCCGGGACACCCCCTCGGGCACTGAAGCTTTCTTT
>-|-|TRBV25-1|TRBJ1-3
CASSAGGARGTIYF
TGTGCCAGCAGTGCGGGGGGTGCCAGAGGCACCATATATTTT
>-|-|TRBV2|TRBJ1-1
CASRTLLNINTEAFF
TGTGCCAGCAGGACGTTACTGAATATTAACACTGAAGCTTTCTTT
>-|-|TRBV4-3|TRBJ1-6
CASSQTVYSGYGSSPLHF
TGCGCCAGCAGCCAAACGGTCTATAGCGGATATGGAAGCTCACCCCTCCACTTT
>-|-|TRBV30|TRBJ1-4
CAWSRGATNEKLFF
TGTGCCTGGAGTCGGGGGGCAACTAATGAAAAACTGTTTTTT
>few|-|TRBV7-9|TRBJ2-4
CASSQDPGQRTLAKNIQYF
TGTGCCAGCAGCCAGGACCCCGGACAGCGAACGTTAGCCAAAAACATTCAGTACTTC
>-|-|TRBV6-1|TRBJ2-3
CASSEYQGSTDTQYF
TGTGCCAGCAGTGAGTACCAGGGGAGCACAGATACGCAGTATTTT
>-|-|TRBV27|TRBJ2-7
CASSLYPPAGLYEQYF
TGTGCCAGCAGTTTATACCCCCCGGCGGGACTTTACGAGCAGTACTTC
>-|-|TRBV12-5|TRBJ2-3
CASGLTDTQYF
TGTGCTAGTGGTTTGACCGATACGCAGTATTTT
>-|-|TRBV11-2|TRBJ2-7
CASSFGGPVNEQYF
TGTGCCAGCAGCTTTGGGGGTCCGGTGAACGAGCAGTACTTC
>-|-|TRBV6-6|TRBJ2-3
CASSYRLQSTDTQYF
TGTGCCAGCAGTTATAGACTACAAAGCACAGATACGCAGTATTTT